These 20 T cell receptor beta chains originate from one sample sequenced in a study of chemoradiotherapy in HPV16-positive cancers. Profiling relied on immunoSEQ multiplex PCR, and the TCRdb table lists in-frame clones only, not all of them. The sample lists 30,000 to 40,000 clones, over 75% occurring once. Here the sequenced sample was blood, taken from a patient who underwent chemoradiotherapy. These receptors came from a human donor with HPV-associated anogenital cancer.

The J gene is TRBJ1-5, the V gene TRBV6-5; 7 nucleotides line up with TRBD1. This CDR3 contains 14 residues. V gave up 4 bases and J gave up 2 bases; unmatched junction bases: 2. CDR1 is MNHEY and CDR2 is SVGAGI in the germline V gene. The CDR3 DNA reads as TGTGCCAGCAGTTTACAGGGGCGCAATCAGCCCCAGCATTTT. Its translation: CASSLQGRNQPQHF.

This clone was observed a single time. The chain employs TRBV30 and TRBJ2-5; the D gene is possibly TRBD1 (5 bases). The CDR3 runs 14 residues. The germline V gene encodes CDR1 GTSNPN and CDR2 SVGIG (reference sequence). V gave up 3 bases and J gave up 5 bases, with 16 bases separating them. CDR3 nucleotide sequence: TGTGCCTGGAGCAGGGATTCTGGCACGGAGACCCAGTACTTC. Protein: CAWSRDSGTETQYF.

V usage is TRBV6-1 and J usage is TRBJ1-5; D perhaps matches TRBD1 (6 bases). The CDR3 consists of 14 residues. Deletions cut 4 bases from V and 4 bases from J, with 11 bases between. The germline V gene encodes CDR1 MNHNS and CDR2 SASEGT. CDR3 region: CASSVGGLNQPQHF. CDR3 bases: TGTGCCAGCAGTGTGGGGGGCCTGAATCAGCCCCAGCATTTT.

On this clone: The same CDR3 arises from other DNA sequences in this sample as well. V gene TRBV7-2 combines with J gene TRBJ2-7, with 7 bases lining up with TRBD1. The V gene's germline CDR1 is SGHTA and CDR2 FQGNSA. The J segment lost 2 bases and the V segment lost 3 bases, leaving 4 bases of the junction unmatched. The CDR3 extends over 14 amino acids. The CDR3 DNA follows: TGTGCCAGCAGCTTTGGGACAGCCACCTACGAGCAGTACTTC. Protein product: CASSFGTATYEQYF. The variable domain in full, completed from reference TRBV7-2 and TRBJ2-7, reads GAGVSQSPSNKVTEKGKDVELRCDPISGHTALYWYRQSLGQGLEFLIYFQGNSAPDKSGLPSDRFSAERTGGSVSTLTIQRTQQEDSAVYLCASSFGTATYEQYFGPGTRLTVT.

This chain links TRBV7-9 with TRBJ2-5; 8 nucleotides align to TRBD2. Germline-derived CDR1 and CDR2 are SEHNR and FQNEAQ (reference sequence). Trimming at V came to 5 bases and at J to 0 bases, leaving 8 bases not matched to a gene. The CDR3 has 16 residues. The CDR3 protein is CASSPREGPNQETQYF. The CDR3 nucleotides read TGTGCCAGCAGCCCTCGGGAGGGCCCTAACCAAGAGACCCAGTACTTC.

The rearrangement uses TRBV10-2 and TRBJ1-1; no clear D. This CDR3 is 13 amino acids long. The V gene's germline CDR1 is WSHSY and CDR2 SAAADI. V lost 1 base and J lost 2, with 5 bases in between. The CDR3 DNA reads TGCGCCAGCAGTGAGTGGAGTAACACTGAAGCTTTCTTT. Protein sequence: CASSEWSNTEAFF.

V gene TRBV30 combines with J gene TRBJ1-3; TRBD1 aligns across 7 bases. Looked up from germline, CDR1 is GTSNPN and CDR2 is SVGIG (reference sequence). The V segment lost 5 bases and the J segment 0 bases; nucleotides outside the gene matches: 13. The length of the CDR3 is 17 residues. In nucleotides, the CDR3 is TGTGCCTGGTCTGGGACAGCCCACCGTTTCTCTGGAAACACCATATATTTT. Protein: CAWSGTAHRFSGNTIYF.

This clone was seen just once. V gene TRBV4-3 combines with J gene TRBJ1-6; D is undetermined. Trimming left V 4 bases short and J 2 bases short, with 3 bases between. CDR3 length: 13 residues. Germline V gene lookup returns CDR1 LGHNA and CDR2 YSLEER. CDR3 coding DNA: TGCGCCAGCAGCCCTCCCTATAATTCACCCCTCCACTTT. Amino acids: CASSPPYNSPLHF.

In the case of this clone: The sample holds other DNA sequences that translate to the same CDR3. The V call is TRBV7-9, the J call TRBJ1-1, with D possibly TRBD1 on 5 matching bases. Germline assignment: CDR1 SEHNR and CDR2 FQNEAQ (reference sequence). This CDR3 comprises 14 residues. Between the trimmed V and J ends, which lost 0 bases and 5 bases, there was a span of 10 bases. Here the CDR3 DNA reads TGTGCCAGCAGCTTAGCATCGGGGCAAACTGAAGCTTTCTTT. Translating it yields CASSLASGQTEAFF. The whole variable domain, filled in from reference TRBV7-9 and TRBJ1-1, reads DTGVSQNPRHKITKRGQNVTFRCDPISEHNRLYWYRQTLGQGPEFLTYFQNEAQLEKSRLLSDRFSAERPKGSFSTLEIQRTEQGDSAMYLCASSLASGQTEAFFGQGTRLTVV.

The chain carries TRBV2 and TRBJ1-3, with 7 positions matching TRBD1. The V and J ends lost 4 bases and 7 bases, in that order; junction bases with no gene match: 1. CDR3 length equals 12 residues. Looked up from germline, CDR1 is SNHLY and CDR2 is FYNNEI. The CDR3 loop reads CASSAQGNTIYF. CDR3 nucleotide sequence: TGTGCCAGCAGTGCACAGGGGAACACCATATATTTT.

The chain carries TRBV7-3 and TRBJ2-5, with 7 bases that match TRBD1. Germline CDR1 SGHTA, CDR2 FQGTGA. Trimming cost V 1 base and J 4 bases; bases outside gene matches: 3. The CDR3 spans 14 residues. This CDR3 reads CASSLNRGRETQYF. CDR3 DNA: TGTGCCAGCAGCTTAAACAGGGGTAGAGAGACCCAGTACTTC. Complete variable domain (other parts from reference TRBV7-3 and TRBJ2-5): GAGVSQTPSNKVTEKGKYVELRCDPISGHTALYWYRQSLGQGPEFLIYFQGTGAADDSGLPNDRFFAVRPEGSVSTLKIQRTERGDSAVYLCASSLNRGRETQYFGPGTRLLVL.

This chain uses TRBV2 with TRBJ1-1; D gene unclear. CDR1 SNHLY and CDR2 FYNNEI come from the germline V gene. This CDR3 comprises 13 residues. The ends were cut back, 3 bases at V and 1 base at J, with 6 bases in the middle. The CDR3 is CASSDGENTEAFF. The DNA of the CDR3 is TGTGCCAGCAGTGACGGGGAGAACACTGAAGCTTTCTTT.

V is TRBV29-1 and J is TRBJ2-1; 10 bases agree with TRBD2. Trimming took 0 bases from V and 7 from J; bases not matched to a gene: 12. CDR1 is SQVTM, CDR2 ANQGSEA, per germline. The CDR3 totals 17 residues. The CDR3 is CSVEDPTEGLALNEQFF. DNA for the CDR3: TGCAGCGTTGAAGATCCTACGGAGGGACTAGCGTTGAATGAGCAGTTCTTC.

The V and J genes are TRBV5-6 and TRBJ2-7; a weak D match, TRBD1 (6 bases). The CDR3 extends over 16 amino acids. Trimming took 4 bases from V and 3 from J, leaving 20 bases between them. Germline V gives CDR1 SGHDT, CDR2 YYEEEE. CDR3 amino acids: CASSLLAGTPYYEQYF. The CDR3, as DNA: TGTGCCAGCAGCCTGCTAGCCGGGACACCGTACTACGAGCAGTACTTC. Using reference TRBV5-6 and TRBJ2-7 for the parts outside the CDR3, the full variable domain is DAGVTQSPTHLIKTRGQQVTLRCSPKSGHDTVSWYQQALGQGPQFIFQYYEEEERQRGNFPDRFSGHQFPNYSSELNVNALLLGDSALYLCASSLLAGTPYYEQYFGPGTRLTVT.

V is TRBV7-2 and J is TRBJ2-3; no clear D gene. Per germline, CDR1 SGHTA and CDR2 FQGNSA. CDR3 length equals 17 residues. Trimming cost V 0 bases and J 1 base, with 14 bases left between them. CDR3 protein: CASSLALISDGTDTQYF. The CDR3 DNA follows: TGTGCCAGCAGCTTAGCCCTGATCTCGGACGGCACAGATACGCAGTATTTT.

V and J are TRBV6-5 and TRBJ2-1, with 9 bases matching TRBD1. The CDR3 sequence is 15 residues long. CDR1 MNHEY and CDR2 SVGAGI come from the germline V gene. The ends lost 6 bases at V and 7 bases at J; junction bases unmatched: 10. In nucleotides, the CDR3 is TGTGCCAGCAGGCAACAGGGGGCGCGTTATAATGAGCAGTTCTTC. This codes for CASRQQGARYNEQFF.

The rearrangement links TRBV10-3 to TRBJ1-2; 7 bases match TRBD1. Germline V lookup: CDR1 ENHRY, CDR2 SYGVKD. The CDR3 spans 15 residues. V was pared by 3 bases and J by 3 bases, with 7 bases of the junction left unmatched. The DNA for the CDR3 is TGTGCCATCAGTGATGACAGGGAAAAAGACTATGGCTACACCTTC. Its protein product is CAISDDREKDYGYTF.

The V and J genes are TRBV7-9 and TRBJ2-5; maybe TRBD2 (6 bases). The CDR3 runs 17 residues. CDR1 SEHNR and CDR2 FQNEAQ come from the germline V gene (reference sequence). The V and J ends lost 5 bases and 5 bases respectively, with 24 bases between them. The CDR3 protein is CASSHTRGTGSGETQYF. The CDR3 nucleotides are TGTGCCAGCAGCCACACCCGCGGGACGGGGAGTGGGGAGACCCAGTACTTC.

V is TRBV7-6 and J is TRBJ2-3, with 10 positions matching TRBD2. Germline V lookup: CDR1 SGHVS, CDR2 FNYEAQ. V lost 3 bases and J lost 2; bases outside the gene matches: 8. The CDR3 is made up of 17 amino acids. Here the CDR3 reads CASSFSQSGGATDTQYF. In DNA form, the CDR3 reads TGTGCCAGCAGCTTTTCTCAAAGCGGGGGGGCCACAGATACGCAGTATTTT.

This chain links TRBV7-2 with TRBJ1-1; tentative D call: TRBD1 (5 bases). The germline V and J ends were trimmed by 2 bases and 5 bases, with 9 bases remaining between them. The germline gives CDR1 SGHTA, CDR2 FQGNSA. This CDR3 region has 13 residues. CDR3 protein: CASSLSGGTEAFF. CDR3 DNA sequence: TGTGCCAGCAGCTTAAGTGGGGGGACTGAAGCTTTCTTT.